The clone carrying this T cell receptor beta chain appeared once. The data were taken from a study of blood T cell repertoires in COVID-19. Study summary: Donors in the United States, Italy and Spain gave samples during acute or convalescent COVID-19.

TCRdb keeps only in-frame clones here, not all; method: immunoSEQ multiplex PCR. The repertoire has some 75,000 clones, approximately 90% of them found once; the top ten carry less than 0.65%. This CDR3 comprises 14 residues. V lost 0 bases, J lost 5 bases, and 11 bases lay in between. CDR1 is SGDLS, CDR2 YYNGEE, per germline. The TCR originated in a man between 60 and 75 years old with acute or convalescent COVID-19. V and J are TRBV9 and TRBJ2-5; no reliable D call. Sequenced input: peripheral blood. The CDR3, as DNA: TGTGCCAGCAGCGTAGAGGCAGGCCAGGAGACCCAGTACTTC. Translated, it gives CASSVEAGQETQYF.